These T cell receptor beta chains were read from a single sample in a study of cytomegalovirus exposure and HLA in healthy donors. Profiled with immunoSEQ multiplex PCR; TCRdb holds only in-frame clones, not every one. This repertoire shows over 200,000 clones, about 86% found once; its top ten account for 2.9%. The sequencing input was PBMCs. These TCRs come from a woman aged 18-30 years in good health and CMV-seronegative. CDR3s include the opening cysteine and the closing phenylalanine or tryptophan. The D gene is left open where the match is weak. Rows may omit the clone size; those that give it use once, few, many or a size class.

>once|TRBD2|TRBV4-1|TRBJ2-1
TGCGCCAGCAGCCAAGATGGTACTAGCGGGAGTCTAAATGAGCAGTTCTTC
CASSQDGTSGSLNEQFF
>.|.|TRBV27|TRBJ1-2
TGTGCCAGCAGTTTCCGGGGTATCGGCTATGGCTACACCTTC
CASSFRGIGYGYTF
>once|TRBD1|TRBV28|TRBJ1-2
TGTGCCAGCAGTTTTTGGGGCGGACAGGGGGACTATGGCTACACCTTC
CASSFWGGQGDYGYTF
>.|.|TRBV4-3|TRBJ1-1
TGCGCCAGCAGCCAAGATCGAGGGAAAGCTTTCTTT
CASSQDRGKAFF
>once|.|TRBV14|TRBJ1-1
TGTGCCAGCAGCCAAGTACAGGGATGGACTGAAGCTTTCTTT
CASSQVQGWTEAFF
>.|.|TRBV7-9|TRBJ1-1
TGTGCCAGCAGCGCCCCGACGGCGGTCACGAACACTGAAGCTTTCTTT
CASSAPTAVTNTEAFF
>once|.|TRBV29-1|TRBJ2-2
TGCAGCGTTGACATTCGAGGGCGCGAGACCGGGGAGCTGTTTTTT
CSVDIRGRETGELFF
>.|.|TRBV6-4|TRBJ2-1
TGTGCCAGCAGTGACTCGACGGAGAATGAGCAGTTCTTC
CASSDSTENEQFF
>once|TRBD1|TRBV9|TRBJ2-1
TGTGCCAGCAGCGTATATCAGGGGGCCGGCAATGAGCAGTTCTTC
CASSVYQGAGNEQFF
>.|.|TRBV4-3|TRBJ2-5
TGCGCCAGCAGCCAAGAACACAGCCAAGAGACCCAGTACTTC
CASSQEHSQETQYF
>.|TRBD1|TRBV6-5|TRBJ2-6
TGTGCCAGCAGTTCAGGGGGCGCTGGGGCCAACGTCCTGACTTTC
CASSSGGAGANVLTF
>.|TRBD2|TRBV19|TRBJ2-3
TGTGCCAGTACCAAGCGGGAGAATCGGGCAAGAGATACGCAGTATTTT
CASTKRENRARDTQYF
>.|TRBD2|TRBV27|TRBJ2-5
TGTGCCAGCAGTCCCGGGACTAGCGGGATGCTCGCGACCCAGTACTTC
CASSPGTSGMLATQYF
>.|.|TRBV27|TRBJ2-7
TGTGCCAGCAGTTCCCGATGGCCCGCCTACGAGCAGTACTTC
CASSSRWPAYEQYF
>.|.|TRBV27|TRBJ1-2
TGTGCCAGCACTACCATTACAGGGCTCGATGGCTACACCTTC
CASTTITGLDGYTF
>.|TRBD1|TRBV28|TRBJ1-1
TGTGCCAGCAGCTCCCCGGGACAGGGTAACACTGAAGCTTTCTTT
CASSSPGQGNTEAFF
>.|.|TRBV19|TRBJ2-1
TGTGCCAGTAGTATACCAGGGGTTGCGTTCTTC
CASSIPGVAFF
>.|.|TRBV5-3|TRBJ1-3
TGTGCCAGGCCGACGGGGGGCTTGAGGAACACCATATATTTT
CARPTGGLRNTIYF
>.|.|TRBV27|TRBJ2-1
TGTGCCAGCAGTCTATCCTATAGCGGACCTTACAATGAGCAGTTCTTC
CASSLSYSGPYNEQFF
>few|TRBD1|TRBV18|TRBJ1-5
TGTGCCAGCTCACGGACAGGGAACGATCAGCCCCAGCATTTT
CASSRTGNDQPQHF
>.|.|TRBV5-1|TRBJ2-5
TGCGCCAGCAGCCCAAATCTAGCGACCCAAGAGACCCAGTACTTC
CASSPNLATQETQYF
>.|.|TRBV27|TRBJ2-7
TGTGCCAGCGCCTCCCACATTCAGACAGCTACCTACGAGCAGTACTTC
CASASHIQTATYEQYF
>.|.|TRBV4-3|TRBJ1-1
TGCGCCAGCAGCCAAGGAGGGATAGGGTCTATGAACACTGAAGCTTTCTTT
CASSQGGIGSMNTEAFF
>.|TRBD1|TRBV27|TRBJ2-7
TGTGCCAGCCGAGGACAGGGGGCAGTTTACGAGCAGTACTTC
CASRGQGAVYEQYF
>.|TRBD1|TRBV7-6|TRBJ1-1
TGTGCCAGCAGCCCGCGGACAGGGATGAACACTGAAGCTTTCTTT
CASSPRTGMNTEAFF
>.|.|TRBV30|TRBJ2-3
TGTGCCTGGAATGGCGGGACCGGGGATACGCAGTATTTT
CAWNGGTGDTQYF
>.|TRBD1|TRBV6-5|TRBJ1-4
TGTGCCAGCAGTTACTCAGGGACAGGCGATGACGAAAAACTGTTTTTT
CASSYSGTGDDEKLFF
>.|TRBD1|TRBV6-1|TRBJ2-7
TGTGCCAGCAGTGCCGGGACAGGCCCCTACGAGCAGTACTTC
CASSAGTGPYEQYF
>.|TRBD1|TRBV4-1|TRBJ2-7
TGCGCCAGCAGCCAACCTTCCGCCGGGACAGGAGGCGAGCAGTACTTC
CASSQPSAGTGGEQYF
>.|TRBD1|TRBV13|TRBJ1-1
TGTGCCAGCAGCCAATTTAACAGGGGGGCTTTCTTT
CASSQFNRGAFF
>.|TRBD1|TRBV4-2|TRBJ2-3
TGTGCCAGCAGCCAAGGTCCAGCTACAGGGGGCACAGATACGCAGTATTTT
CASSQGPATGGTDTQYF
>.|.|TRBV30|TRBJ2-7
TGTGCCTGGGAAGCCGAAACCTACGAGCAGTACTTC
CAWEAETYEQYF
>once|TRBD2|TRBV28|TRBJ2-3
TGTGCCAGCAGTTTGGGTGTAGCGGGGGCAAGCACAGATACGCAGTATTTT
CASSLGVAGASTDTQYF
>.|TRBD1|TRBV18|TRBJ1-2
TGTGCCAGCTCACAGGACAGGAACTATGGCTACACCTTC
CASSQDRNYGYTF
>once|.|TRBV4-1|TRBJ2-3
TGCGCCAGCAGCCCGGCGGATGGTGGATCTAGCACAGATACGCAGTATTTT
CASSPADGGSSTDTQYF
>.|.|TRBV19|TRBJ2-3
TGTGCCAGTAGCCTCCCGACAGGGACTAGCACAGATACGCAGTATTTT
CASSLPTGTSTDTQYF
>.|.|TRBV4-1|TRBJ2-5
TGCGCCAGCAGCCAGGAGGGGACCCCGGGCCGCGGGGAGACCCAGTACTTC
CASSQEGTPGRGETQYF
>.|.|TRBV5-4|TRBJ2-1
TGTGCCAGCAGCCCGCCCCTAGGGGCCTACAATGAGCAGTTCTTC
CASSPPLGAYNEQFF
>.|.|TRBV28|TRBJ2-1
TGTGCCAGCAGCACACAGGAGCACAATGAGCAGTTCTTC
CASSTQEHNEQFF
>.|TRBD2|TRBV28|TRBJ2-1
TGTGCCAGCAGTTTAACAGCGGGAGCTGGGTACAATGAGCAGTTCTTC
CASSLTAGAGYNEQFF
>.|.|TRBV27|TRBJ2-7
TGTGCCAGCAGTCCCTATAGCGGCAGCTCCTACGAGCAGTACTTC
CASSPYSGSSYEQYF
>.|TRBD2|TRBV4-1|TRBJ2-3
TGCGCCAGCAGCCCGACCGGGACTAGCTTTTCAGATACGCAGTATTTT
CASSPTGTSFSDTQYF
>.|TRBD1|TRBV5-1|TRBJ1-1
TGCGCCAGCAGCTTGACAGGGGAGGCGAACACTGAAGCTTTCTTT
CASSLTGEANTEAFF
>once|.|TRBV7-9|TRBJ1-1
TGTGCCAGCAGCTTAGACCCCGGTGATCTGAACACTGAAGCTTTCTTT
CASSLDPGDLNTEAFF
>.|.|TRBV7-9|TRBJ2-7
TGTGCCAGCAGCCCCCCCGGGGCCTACGAGCAGTACTTC
CASSPPGAYEQYF
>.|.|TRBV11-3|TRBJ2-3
TGTGCCAGCAGTAGATCTAGTATTCGAACAGATACGCAGTATTTT
CASSRSSIRTDTQYF
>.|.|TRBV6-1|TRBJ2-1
TGTGCCAGCAGGTCCGGGAGAGCCCACTCCAGTGAGCAGTTCTTC
CASRSGRAHSSEQFF
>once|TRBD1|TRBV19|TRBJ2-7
TGTGCCAGAGGGACAGAATTTATTACAAGCTACGAGCAGTACTTC
CARGTEFITSYEQYF
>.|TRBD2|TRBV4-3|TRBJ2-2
TGCGCCAGCAGCCAACTAGCGGGAGAAACCGGGGAGCTGTTTTTT
CASSQLAGETGELFF
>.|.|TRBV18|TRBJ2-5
TGTGCCAGCTCACCCGTGGTAGAAGAGACCCAGTACTTC
CASSPVVEETQYF
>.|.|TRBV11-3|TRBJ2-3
TGTGCCAGCAGCCCATACGGGTCAGATACGCAGTATTTT
CASSPYGSDTQYF
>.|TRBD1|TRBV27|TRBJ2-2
TGTGCCAGCAGTCCGTGGACAGGAGCGGACACCGGGGAGCTGTTTTTT
CASSPWTGADTGELFF
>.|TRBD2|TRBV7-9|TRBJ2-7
TGTGCCAGCAGCTCGAGTACTAGCGGGAGGTTTTCCTACGAGCAGTACTTC
CASSSSTSGRFSYEQYF
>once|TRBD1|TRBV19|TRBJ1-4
TGTGCCAGTAGTAGGTACAGGGGGCAGGTTAATGAAAAACTGTTTTTT
CASSRYRGQVNEKLFF
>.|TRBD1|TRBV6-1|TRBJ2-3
TGTGCCAGCAGTGAAAGGACAGGGGGCTATACAGATACGCAGTATTTT
CASSERTGGYTDTQYF